These T cell receptor beta chains were read from a single sample in a study of T cell repertoires in cytomegalovirus infection. A single record per CDR3 protein comes from TCRdb applying MiXCR to the reads. The table has about 51,000 distinct CDR3 sequences, about a fifth seen once. Their antigens are not known. This specimen consisted of CD8+ T cells from cultured PBMCs, obtained from culture after CMV antigen stimulation. The receptors were sampled from a human donor in good health (CMV status not recorded). Some clones in this sample may be carry-over from other donors' samples. The CDR3 runs from the conserved cysteine through the conserved F or W. Each record gives: V gene, clone size, J gene, D gene, CDR3 DNA, CDR3 protein. D genes are given only for firm matches. Where a row states a size, it is once, few, many or the class of an expanded clone; other rows omit it.

>TRBV7-9|-|TRBJ1-5|-
TGTGCCAGCAGCTTAGGATCGGCGGGTCTCCAGCATTTT
CASSLGSAGLQHF
>TRBV10-3|-|TRBJ2-7|-
TGTGCCATCAGTGGGGGGGACAGCTACGAGCAGTACTTC
CAISGGDSYEQYF
>TRBV7-2|-|TRBJ1-6|-
TGTGCCAGCAGCTTAGGAGGGGCGTACTATAATTCACCCCTCCACTTT
CASSLGGAYYNSPLHF
>TRBV9|once|TRBJ2-3|TRBD2
TGTGCCAGCAGCGTAATGGGCGGGAGGGGAGATACGCAGTATTTT
CASSVMGGRGDTQYF
>TRBV7-9|many|TRBJ2-6|-
TGTGCCAGCAGCTTAGACCGATGGCCCTCTGGGGCCAACGTCCTGACTTTC
CASSLDRWPSGANVLTF
>TRBV10-2|few|TRBJ2-1|-
TGCGCCAGCAGACCTTATGAGGGTTTAGGCACAAGAGGCGACAATGAGCAGTTCTTC
CASRPYEGLGTRGDNEQFF
>TRBV6-1|-|TRBJ1-2|-
TGTGCCAGCAGTGAAGGCCCCCTATACTATGGCTACACCTTC
CASSEGPLYYGYTF
>TRBV6-2/TRBV6-3|-|TRBJ2-1|TRBD2
TGTGCCAGCAGCCATAGCGGGGGGGCGTACAATGAGCAGTTCTTC
CASSHSGGAYNEQFF
>TRBV7-8|many|TRBJ2-5|-
TGTGCCAGCTGGACGGGAAAAGAGACCCAGTACTTC
CASWTGKETQYF
>TRBV5-6|-|TRBJ2-2|-
TGTGCCAGCAGCTTGGTCTTCACTAGTGCCGGGGAGCTGTTTTTT
CASSLVFTSAGELFF
>TRBV11-2|-|TRBJ2-1|TRBD2
TGTGCCAGCAGCTTAGATCTCGGAGCGGGAGACGAGCAGTTCTTC
CASSLDLGAGDEQFF
>TRBV12-3/TRBV12-4|few|TRBJ2-1|-
TGTGCCAGCAGTTTAGGTGCGGGGGCCGCCTACAATGAGCAGTTCTTC
CASSLGAGAAYNEQFF
>TRBV27|few|TRBJ2-3|TRBD1
TGTGCCAGCAGTTTAGGGTTTGCAGGGGGACCAGATACGCAGTATTTT
CASSLGFAGGPDTQYF
>TRBV7-9|-|TRBJ2-1|-
TGTGCCAGCAGCTTAAGTTACGGAAAACAAGAGAATGAGCAGTTCTTC
CASSLSYGKQENEQFF
>TRBV7-9|-|TRBJ2-5|-
TGTGCCAGCAGCTACCTCGACAGGTCTCAAGAGACCCAGTACTTC
CASSYLDRSQETQYF
>TRBV12-3/TRBV12-4|few|TRBJ1-2|-
TGTGCCAGCAGTGTGGGCCCCGGTGGCTATGGCTACACCTTC
CASSVGPGGYGYTF
>TRBV12-3/TRBV12-4|-|TRBJ2-7|TRBD2
TGTGCCAGCAGTTTTGGGGGAGGGCCGAAGTCTGAGCAGTACTTC
CASSFGGGPKSEQYF
>TRBV5-6|-|TRBJ2-6|-
TGTGCCAGCAGCTTGGAAGGGCCTGGGGCCAACGTCCTGACTTTC
CASSLEGPGANVLTF
>TRBV28|few|TRBJ1-3|TRBD1
TGTGCCAGCAGAGCCAGGGGGCTCGGAAACACCATATATTTT
CASRARGLGNTIYF
>TRBV7-2|few|TRBJ2-7|-
TGTGCCAGCCACGGGGGAGGATACGAGCAGTACTTC
CASHGGGYEQYF
>TRBV11-3|few|TRBJ2-3|-
TGTGCCAGCAGCCCTACGGGGGCCGCAGATACGCAGTATTTT
CASSPTGAADTQYF
>TRBV7-9|few|TRBJ2-5|TRBD2
TGTGCCAGCAGCACCCTCGGGGGGGGGCCAGAAGAAGAGACCCAGTACTTC
CASSTLGGGPEEETQYF
>TRBV19|many|TRBJ1-1|-
TGTGCCAGTAGGGCAACAGGGTCGAACACTGAAGCTTTCTTT
CASRATGSNTEAFF
>TRBV7-9|medium-sized|TRBJ1-1|-
TGTGCCAGCAGCCGACCGGGACAAAGCACTGAAGCTTTCTTT
CASSRPGQSTEAFF
>TRBV11-2|once|TRBJ2-6|TRBD1
TGTGCCAGCACCGAAACAGGGGAAGCTGGGGCCAACGTCCTGACTTTC
CASTETGEAGANVLTF
>TRBV12-5|few|TRBJ1-5|TRBD1
TGTGCTAGTGGCTTCTCAAGGGACAGTACTTATCAGCCCCAGCATTTT
CASGFSRDSTYQPQHF